What follows is one T cell receptor beta chain and its context. Antigen: not known. The data belong to a study of blood T cells in healthy people across ages. Study-wide results and limits: A roughly linear fall in TCR beta diversity per million T cells was seen with increasing age. Both naive CD4+ cell counts and diversity were greater in long-lived donors than in aged donors.

Then a second PCR, running roughly 7 to 11 cycles, was carried out with a sample-barcoded 5' primer and a J-beta primer mix. TCRdb used MiXCR to reprocess the 5' RACE reads, holding one entry per CDR3 protein. The top ten clones hold roughly 7.9% of a sample with about 1,400,000 distinct CDR3 sequences, 35% to 45% of them seen once. CDR1 and CDR2 (germline): MNHNS, SASEGT. J was trimmed by 7 bases and V by 4 bases; bases with no gene match: 12. The CDR3 is made up of 17 amino acids. Healthy Caucasian individuals from Russia aged about 6 to 90 were enrolled as donors. The material sequenced was blood. The rearrangement uses TRBV6-1 and TRBJ2-1, with 11 bases identical to TRBD2. The TCR originated in a woman between 18 and 30 years old in good health. The CDR3 bases are TGTGCCAGCAGTGGCCTGGGACTAGCGGAGATAGTGAATGAGCAGTTCTTC. Its protein is CASSGLGLAEIVNEQFF.